The clone carrying this TCR beta chain was seen only once. The protocol was immunoSEQ multiplex PCR, while the TCRdb copy is restricted to in-frame clones and leaves out a portion. Seen here are about 26,000 clones, 82% observed once, and the top ten hold 20% to 25%. This specimen comes from a study of control samples from healthy donors and cancer patients. What was sequenced was PBMCs. This sequence was found in a man between 60 and 75 years old with colorectal cancer.

In DNA, the CDR3 is TGTGCCAGCGGGCAGGGAGGTCCCCTGAACACCGGGGAGCTGTTTTTT. Protein product: CASGQGGPLNTGELFF. This chain connects TRBV7-9 to TRBJ2-2, with D possibly being TRBD2 (6 bases). The CDR3 contains 16 residues. V was pared by 8 bases and J by 1 base, with 17 bases between. Germline V gene data show CDR1 as SEHNR and CDR2 as FQNEAQ (reference sequence).